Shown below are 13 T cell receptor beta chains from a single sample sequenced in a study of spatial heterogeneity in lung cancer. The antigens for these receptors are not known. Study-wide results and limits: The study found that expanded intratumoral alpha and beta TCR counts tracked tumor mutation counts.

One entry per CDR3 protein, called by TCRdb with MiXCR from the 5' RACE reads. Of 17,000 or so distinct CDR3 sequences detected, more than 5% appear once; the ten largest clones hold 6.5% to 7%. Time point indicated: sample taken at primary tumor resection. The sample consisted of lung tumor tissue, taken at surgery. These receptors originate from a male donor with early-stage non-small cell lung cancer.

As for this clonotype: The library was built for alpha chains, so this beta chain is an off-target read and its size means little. The CDR3 DNA sequence: TGTGCCAGCAGTTCCCCGGGACAGGGGAACACCGGGGAGCTGTTTTTT. It yields the protein CASSSPGQGNTGELFF. The genes are TRBV6-5 and TRBJ2-2, with TRBD1 matching over 9 bases. The trim removed 4 bases at V and 1 base at J, leaving 4 bases unmatched. CDR1 MNHEY and CDR2 SVGAGI come from the germline V gene. This CDR3 spans 16 amino acids.

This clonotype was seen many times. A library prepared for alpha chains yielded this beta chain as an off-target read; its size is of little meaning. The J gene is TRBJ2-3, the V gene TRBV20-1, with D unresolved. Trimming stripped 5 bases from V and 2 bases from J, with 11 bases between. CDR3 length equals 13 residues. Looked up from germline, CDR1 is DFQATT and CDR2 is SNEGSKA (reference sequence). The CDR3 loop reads CSAPAPVTDTQYF. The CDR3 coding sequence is TGCAGTGCTCCGGCCCCCGTCACAGATACGCAGTATTTT.

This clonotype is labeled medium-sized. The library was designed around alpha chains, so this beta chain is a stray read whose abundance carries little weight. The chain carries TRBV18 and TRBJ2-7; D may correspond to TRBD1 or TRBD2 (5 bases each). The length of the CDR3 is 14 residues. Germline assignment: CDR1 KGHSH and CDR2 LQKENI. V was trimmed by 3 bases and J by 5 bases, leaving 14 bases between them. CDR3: CASSPTGVGDEQYF. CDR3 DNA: TGTGCCAGCTCACCGACCGGGGTGGGGGACGAGCAGTACTTC.

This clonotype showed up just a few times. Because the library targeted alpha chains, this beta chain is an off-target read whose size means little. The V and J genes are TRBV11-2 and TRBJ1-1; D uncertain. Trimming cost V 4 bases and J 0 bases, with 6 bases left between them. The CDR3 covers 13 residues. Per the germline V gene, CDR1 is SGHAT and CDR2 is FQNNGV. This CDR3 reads CASSSDVNTEAFF. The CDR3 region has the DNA TGTGCCAGCAGCTCGGACGTGAACACTGAAGCTTTCTTT.

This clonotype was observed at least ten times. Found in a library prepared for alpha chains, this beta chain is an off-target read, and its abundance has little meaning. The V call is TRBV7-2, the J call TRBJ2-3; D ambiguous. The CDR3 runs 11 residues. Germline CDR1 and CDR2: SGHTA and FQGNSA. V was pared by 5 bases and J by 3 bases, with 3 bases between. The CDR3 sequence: CASSTTDTQYF. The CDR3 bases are TGTGCCAGCAGCACGACAGATACGCAGTATTTT.

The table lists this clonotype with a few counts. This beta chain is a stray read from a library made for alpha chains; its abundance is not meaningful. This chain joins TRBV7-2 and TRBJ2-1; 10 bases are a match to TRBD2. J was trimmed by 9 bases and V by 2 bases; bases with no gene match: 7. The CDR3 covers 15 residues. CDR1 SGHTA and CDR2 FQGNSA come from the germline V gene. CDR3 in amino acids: CASSLSPSGGGEQFF. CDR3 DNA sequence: TGTGCCAGCAGCTTATCGCCTAGCGGGGGCGGTGAGCAGTTCTTC.

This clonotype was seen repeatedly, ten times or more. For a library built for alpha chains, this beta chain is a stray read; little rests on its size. The CDR3 protein is CASTPGGGSPLHF. Here the CDR3 DNA reads TGTGCCAGTACTCCCGGGGGTGGGTCACCCCTCCACTTT. This chain links TRBV19 with TRBJ1-6, with D perhaps TRBD1 (5 bases). The germline V gene has CDR1 LNHDA and CDR2 SQIVND (reference sequence). This CDR3 has 13 residues. Trimming removed 7 bases from V and 10 bases from J, with 14 bases in between.

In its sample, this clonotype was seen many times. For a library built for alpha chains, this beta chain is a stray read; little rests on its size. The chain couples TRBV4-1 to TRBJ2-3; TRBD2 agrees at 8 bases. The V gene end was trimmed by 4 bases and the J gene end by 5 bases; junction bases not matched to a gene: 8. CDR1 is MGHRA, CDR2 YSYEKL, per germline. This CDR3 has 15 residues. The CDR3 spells CASSPPGGSGDTQYF. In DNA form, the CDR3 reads TGCGCCAGCAGCCCCCCGGGGGGGTCAGGAGATACGCAGTATTTT.

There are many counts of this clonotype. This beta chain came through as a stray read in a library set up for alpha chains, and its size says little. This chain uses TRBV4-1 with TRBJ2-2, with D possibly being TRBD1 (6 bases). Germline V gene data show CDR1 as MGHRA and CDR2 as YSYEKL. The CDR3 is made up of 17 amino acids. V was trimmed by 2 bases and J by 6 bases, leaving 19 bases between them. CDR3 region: CASSQKQGVWPAGELFF. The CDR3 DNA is TGCGCCAGCAGCCAAAAACAGGGTGTTTGGCCAGCCGGGGAGCTGTTTTTT.

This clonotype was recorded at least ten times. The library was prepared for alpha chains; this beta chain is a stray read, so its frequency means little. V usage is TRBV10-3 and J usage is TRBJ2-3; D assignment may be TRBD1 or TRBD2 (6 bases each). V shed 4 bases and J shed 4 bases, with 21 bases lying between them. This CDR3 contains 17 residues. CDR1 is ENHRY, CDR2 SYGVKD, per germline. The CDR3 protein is CAISGGVGGPRADTQYF. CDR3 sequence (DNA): TGTGCCATCAGTGGTGGCGTCGGGGGCCCCCGTGCAGATACGCAGTATTTT.

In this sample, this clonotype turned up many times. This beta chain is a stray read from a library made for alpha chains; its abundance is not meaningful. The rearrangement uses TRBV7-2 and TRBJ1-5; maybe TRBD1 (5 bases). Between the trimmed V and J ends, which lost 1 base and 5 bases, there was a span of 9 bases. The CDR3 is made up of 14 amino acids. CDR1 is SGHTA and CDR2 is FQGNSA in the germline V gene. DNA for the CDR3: TGTGCCAGCAGCTTAGGGCTGACAGATCAGCCCCAGCATTTT. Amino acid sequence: CASSLGLTDQPQHF.

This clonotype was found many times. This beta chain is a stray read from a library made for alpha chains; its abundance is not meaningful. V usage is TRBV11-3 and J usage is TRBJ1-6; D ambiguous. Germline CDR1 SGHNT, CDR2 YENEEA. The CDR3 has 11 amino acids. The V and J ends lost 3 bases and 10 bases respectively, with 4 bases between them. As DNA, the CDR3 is TGTGCCAGCAGCTTGAGATCACCCCTCCACTTT. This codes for CASSLRSPLHF. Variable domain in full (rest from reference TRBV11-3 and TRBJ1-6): EAGVVQSPRYKIIEKKQPVAFWCNPISGHNTLYWYLQNLGQGPELLIRYENEEAVDDSQLPKDRFSAERLKGVDSTLKIQPAELGDSAVYLCASSLRSPLHFGNGTRLTVT.

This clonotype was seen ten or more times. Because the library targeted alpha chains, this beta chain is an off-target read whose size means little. DNA for the CDR3: TGCGCCAGCAGCTTGGCCGGCGAGACCCAGTACTTC. Translation: CASSLAGETQYF. V and J are TRBV5-1 and TRBJ2-5; no reliable D call. The germline gives CDR1 SGHRS, CDR2 YFSETQ. This CDR3 spans 12 amino acids. With 0 bases removed from V and 5 bases from J, the gap between germline ends came to 5 bases.